This T cell receptor beta chain was found in a study of identical twins. V lost 6 bases and J 4 bases, leaving 13 bases between the germline ends. CDR1 and CDR2 (germline): MNHEY, SVGEGT. The CDR3 totals 14 residues. TCRdb processed the 5' RACE reads anew with MiXCR; each CDR3 protein has one entry. The table records a few hundred thousand distinct CDR3 sequences, approximately 17% of them present only once. Sequenced: naive T cells sorted from blood. The receptor was isolated from a man in his fifties or sixties in good health. This sequence joins TRBV6-2 or TRBV6-3 and TRBJ2-1; D is uncertain. The CDR3 DNA is TGTGCCAGCAGCAAGGCCAGTGCGTACAATGAGCAGTTCTTC. Protein sequence: CASSKASAYNEQFF.